A single sample is the source of the 26 T cell receptor beta chains below, sequenced in a study of circulating and synovial CD4+ cells in juvenile arthritis (TCRdb year 2014). Library preparation employed the immunoSEQ multiplex PCR assay. TCRdb took over this immuneACCESS table, retaining in-frame rearrangements with V and J assigned. Such tables are incomplete; in checked studies, under half of the missing clones stem from an unresolved V gene, and the remainder is unexplained. This sample gives tens of thousands of clones in total; approximately 93% of them show up just once. Less than 0.8% of the sample comes from the top ten. The sample taken for sequencing was CD4+ T cells from blood. The receptors stem from a human donor with juvenile idiopathic arthritis.

V is TRBV5-1 and J is TRBJ1-4; D may be TRBD1 (5 bases). Trimming removed 4 bases at V and 4 bases at J, with 20 bases between. The CDR3 has 17 amino acids. Germline CDR1 SGHRS, CDR2 YFSETQ. Here the CDR3 reads CASSPDGQGGLNEKLFF. CDR3 DNA sequence: TGCGCCAGCAGCCCTGACGGGCAGGGTGGCCTTAATGAAAAACTGTTTTTT.

In the case of this clone: Different DNA sequences within this sample yield the same CDR3. The chain is built from TRBV2 and TRBJ1-3; possibly TRBD1 for D (5 bases). Trimming left V 2 bases short and J 2 bases short, with 19 bases between. In germline, CDR1 is SNHLY, CDR2 FYNNEI. CDR3 length equals 18 residues. The CDR3 nucleotides read TGTGCCAGCAGTGAACAGGGCTCCCTTCCCTTTACTGGAAACACCATATATTTT. Its translation: CASSEQGSLPFTGNTIYF. Drawing the rest from reference TRBV2 and TRBJ1-3, the complete variable domain is EPEVTQTPSHQVTQMGQEVILRCVPISNHLYFYWYRQILGQKVEFLVSFYNNEISEKSEIFDDQFSVERPDGSNFTLKIRSTKLEDSAMYFCASSEQGSLPFTGNTIYFGEGSWLTVV.

The rearrangement links TRBV14 to TRBJ2-3; unclear D gene. The CDR3 consists of 15 residues. CDR1 SGHDN and CDR2 FVKESK come from the germline V gene. Between the trimmed V and J ends, which lost 0 bases and 6 bases, there was a span of 13 bases. CDR3: CASSQDRRLADTQYF. As DNA, the CDR3 is TGTGCCAGCAGCCAAGATAGGAGACTGGCGGATACGCAGTATTTT. The variable domain in full, with the rest retrieved from reference TRBV14 and TRBJ2-3, is EAGVTQFPSHSVIEKGQTVTLRCDPISGHDNLYWYRRVMGKEIKFLLHFVKESKQDESGMPNNRFLAERTGGTYSTLKVQPAELEDSGVYFCASSQDRRLADTQYFGPGTRLTVL.

The rearrangement joins TRBV7-9 to TRBJ1-1; 11 bases align to TRBD1. Germline V gives CDR1 SEHNR, CDR2 FQNEAQ (reference sequence). Trimming cost V 5 bases and J 1 base; bases outside gene matches: 12. The CDR3 is 18 amino acids. DNA of the CDR3: TGTGCCAGCAGCCCTAACCCCCGGGACAGGGGGGGGAACACTGAAGCTTTCTTT. Translating it yields CASSPNPRDRGGNTEAFF.

The rearrangement links TRBV15 to TRBJ2-7; D might be TRBD2 (6 bases). Trimming took 9 bases from V and 2 from J, leaving 23 bases between them. This CDR3 region has 16 residues. Germline V gene data show CDR1 as LNHNV and CDR2 as YYDKDF (reference sequence). The CDR3 reads CATSTGGSYQPYEQYF. DNA of the CDR3: TGTGCCACTTCGACCGGGGGAAGCTACCAACCCTACGAGCAGTACTTC.

The V call is TRBV5-4, the J call TRBJ1-5, with D possibly matching TRBD1 (6 bases). Trimming cost V 3 bases and J 4 bases, with 11 bases left between them. Germline V gene lookup returns CDR1 SGHNT and CDR2 YYREEE (reference sequence). The CDR3 loop spans 14 amino acids. CDR3 sequence (DNA): TGTGCCAGCAGCTACCAGGGGCGGAATCAGCCCCAGCATTTT. The encoded protein is CASSYQGRNQPQHF.

The chain has TRBV19 and TRBJ1-3, with unresolved D. The germline CDR1 and CDR2 sequences are LNHDA and SQIVND (reference sequence). V was shortened by 1 base and J by 4 bases, with 17 bases between the two germline ends. The CDR3 sequence is 17 residues long. The CDR3 bases are TGTGCCAGTAGTATAGGAGGCCGAAGTTTGGTGGGAAACACCATATATTTT. Protein sequence: CASSIGGRSLVGNTIYF.

The chain couples TRBV7-2 to TRBJ1-1; D gene ambiguous. In germline, CDR1 is SGHTA, CDR2 FQGNSA. Trimming took off 5 bases at V and 5 bases at J, with 12 bases between the two ends. This CDR3 contains 13 residues. The CDR3 loop is CASSQRGQTEAFF. In DNA form, the CDR3 reads TGTGCCAGCAGCCAACGTGGCCAGACTGAAGCTTTCTTT.

This clone has a single count. The CDR3 DNA reads as TGTGCCAGTAGTCCGCCGAGGGTTTTGATTCATAACTATGGCTACACCTTC. This translates into CASSPPRVLIHNYGYTF. J is TRBJ1-2 and V is TRBV19; the D is unclear. Germline V gene sequence: CDR1 LNHDA, CDR2 SQIVND (reference sequence). CDR3 length: 17 amino acids. V lost 5 bases and J 1 base, leaving 20 bases between the germline ends. The entire variable domain, with the rest obtained from reference TRBV19 and TRBJ1-2, is as follows: DGGITQSPKYLFRKEGQNVTLSCEQNLNHDAMYWYRQDPGQGLRLIYYSQIVNDFQKGDIAEGYSVSREKKESFPLTVTSAQKNPTAFYLCASSPPRVLIHNYGYTFGSGTRLTVV.

This CDR3 is CASSLGGKGYTF. The CDR3 bases are TGTGCCAGCAGCTTAGGGGGTAAAGGCTACACCTTC. The V gene is TRBV5-4, the J gene TRBJ1-2; possibly TRBD1 for D (6 bases). The V and J ends lost 2 bases and 8 bases respectively, with 10 bases between them. There are 12 residues in the CDR3. Germline-derived CDR1 and CDR2 are SGHNT and YYREEE (reference sequence).

The chain combines TRBV5-6 with TRBJ1-5; no definite D call. This CDR3 is built from 14 residues. CDR1 SGHDT and CDR2 YYEEEE come from the germline V gene. Trimming stripped 1 base from V and 2 bases from J, with 7 bases between. The chain's CDR3 is CASSLKGGNQPQHF. The CDR3 DNA sequence: TGTGCCAGCAGCTTGAAGGGAGGCAATCAGCCCCAGCATTTT.

The chain carries TRBV7-3 and TRBJ1-1, with D possibly matching TRBD1 (5 bases). Germline values: CDR1 SGHTA, CDR2 FQGTGA. The CDR3 extends over 17 amino acids. Trimming pared 5 bases from V and 0 bases from J, leaving 19 bases between. CDR3 region: CASSLGGVQFMNTEAFF. The CDR3 DNA is TGTGCCAGCAGCCTGGGGGGGGTACAGTTCATGAACACTGAAGCTTTCTTT.

The chain uses TRBV6-1 and TRBJ1-3; TRBD1 is a possible D gene (5 bases). Germline-derived CDR1 and CDR2 are MNHNS and SASEGT. There are 14 residues in the CDR3. V was pared by 6 bases and J by 7 bases, with 16 bases between. The CDR3 loop is CASRVGGPANTIYF. The CDR3 DNA reads as TGTGCCAGCAGGGTGGGGGGACCGGCCAACACCATATATTTT.

V and J are TRBV11-1 and TRBJ1-4, with D perhaps TRBD1 (5 bases). V lost 4 bases, J lost 7 bases, and 7 bases lay in between. This CDR3 is 12 amino acids long. Germline CDR1 and CDR2: SGHAT and FQDESV (reference sequence). The CDR3 protein is CASSYQGEKLFF. Here the CDR3 DNA reads TGTGCCAGCAGCTACCAGGGTGAAAAACTGTTTTTT.

This chain links TRBV19 with TRBJ1-3; D remains ambiguous. Germline assignment: CDR1 LNHDA and CDR2 SQIVND (reference sequence). Trimming took 3 bases from V and 1 from J, leaving 7 bases between them. The CDR3 is 14 residues long. The DNA of the CDR3 is TGTGCCAGTAGTATGAAGAGGTCTGGAAACACCATATATTTT. It is translated as CASSMKRSGNTIYF.

This chain joins TRBV6-4 and TRBJ1-5; 9 bases are a match to TRBD1. CDR3 length: 18 amino acids. Looked up from germline, CDR1 is MRHNA and CDR2 is SNTAGT. V lost 5 bases, J lost 4 bases, and 15 bases stayed unmatched. The CDR3 region is CASSSGTGSPRINQPQHF. Written as DNA, the CDR3 is TGTGCCAGCAGTTCCGGGACAGGGAGTCCCCGTATTAATCAGCCCCAGCATTTT.

The chain joins TRBV5-1 to TRBJ2-5; D is unresolved. The J call could be wrong; TRBJ2-7 is a better fit for the DNA end. The CDR3 has 14 residues. Germline CDR1 is SGHRS and CDR2 is YFSETQ. The CDR3 DNA reads TGCGCCACCTCTGAGCACCGTAAGCCCCACGAGCAGTACTTC. Amino acids: CATSEHRKPHEQYF.

The genes are TRBV6-5 and TRBJ1-1, with D perhaps matching TRBD1 (6 bases). CDR1 is MNHEY and CDR2 is SVGAGI in the germline V gene. Trimming pared 4 bases from V and 1 base from J, leaving 10 bases between. The CDR3 loop spans 14 amino acids. The CDR3 nucleotides are TGTGCCAGCAGTTGGACAGACGGGAACACTGAAGCTTTCTTT. Amino acids: CASSWTDGNTEAFF.

The J gene is TRBJ2-3, the V gene TRBV7-3; 7 nucleotides agree with TRBD2. Trimming at V came to 3 bases and at J to 4 bases, leaving 1 base not matched to a gene. This CDR3 has 13 residues. CDR1 SGHTA and CDR2 FQGTGA come from the germline V gene. The CDR3 region has the DNA TGTGCCAGCAGCTTCCGGGGGGCAGATACGCAGTATTTT. Amino acid sequence: CASSFRGADTQYF. The full variable domain, its missing parts supplied by reference TRBV7-3 and TRBJ2-3, is GAGVSQTPSNKVTEKGKYVELRCDPISGHTALYWYRQSLGQGPEFLIYFQGTGAADDSGLPNDRFFAVRPEGSVSTLKIQRTERGDSAVYLCASSFRGADTQYFGPGTRLTVL.

This sequence joins TRBV6-1 and TRBJ2-7; D possibly corresponds to TRBD1 (6 bases). CDR3 length: 14 residues. Trimming removed 5 bases at V and 2 bases at J, with 13 bases between. The germline V gene encodes CDR1 MNHNS and CDR2 SASEGT. Here the CDR3 reads CASSLGGRPYEQYF. As DNA, the CDR3 is TGTGCCAGCAGTCTAGGGGGAAGACCCTACGAGCAGTACTTC.

The chain is built from TRBV9 and TRBJ2-3, with TRBD2 matching over 8 bases. This CDR3 contains 16 residues. The germline V gene has CDR1 SGDLS and CDR2 YYNGEE. V lost 4 bases, J lost 3 bases, and 10 bases stayed unmatched. CDR3 coding DNA: TGTGCCAGCAGCCCCCGTGGAGCGGGGGTGACAGATACGCAGTATTTT. Its translation: CASSPRGAGVTDTQYF.

In regard to this clone: At one end, the junction sequence differs from germline, possibly due to a read error. Additional DNA sequences in this sample encode the identical CDR3. J is TRBJ1-6 and V is TRBV11-1; D remains unclear. This CDR3 contains 16 residues. Germline V CDR1 and CDR2: SGHAT, FQDESV (reference sequence). DNA for the CDR3: TGTGCCAGCAGCTTAGCGCTCCCGGTTGATAATTCCCCCCTCCACTTT. Its translation is CASSLALPVDNSPLHF.

The rearrangement links TRBV5-5 to TRBJ1-6, with D uncertain. Germline loops: CDR1 SGHKS, CDR2 YYEKEE (reference sequence). V dropped 0 bases and J dropped 3 bases, with 7 bases sitting between them. The CDR3 spans 15 residues. The CDR3 spells CASSLAFNYNSPLHF. DNA of the CDR3: TGTGCCAGCAGCTTGGCCTTTAACTATAATTCACCCCTCCACTTT.

Details on this clone: One end of the junction fails to match germline, which may point to a read error. V is TRBV5-1 and J is TRBJ2-5; D may correspond to TRBD1 or TRBD2 (5 bases each). Germline assignment: CDR1 SGHRS and CDR2 YFSETQ. The CDR3 has 15 residues. CDR3 DNA sequence: TGCGCCAGCAACTTGAGGGGCAGGGACCAAGAGACCCAGTACTTC. Translated: CASNLRGRDQETQYF. The full variable domain, its missing parts supplied by reference TRBV5-1 and TRBJ2-5, is KAGVTQTPRYLIKTRGQQVTLSCSPISGHRSVSWYQQTPGQGLQFLFEYFSETQRNKGNFPGRFSGRQFSNSRSEMNVSTLELGDSALYLCASNLRGRDQETQYFGPGTRLLVL.

This chain connects TRBV30 to TRBJ2-5; 9 nucleotides match TRBD2. This CDR3 is built from 15 residues. CDR1 is GTSNPN, CDR2 SVGIG, per germline (reference sequence). Unmatched junction bases numbered 3, after V lost 0 bases and J lost 1 base. CDR3 loop: CAWSVGGGAQETQYF. CDR3 bases: TGTGCCTGGAGTGTAGGCGGGGGGGCCCAAGAGACCCAGTACTTC.

The J gene is TRBJ1-2, the V gene TRBV4-1, with D maybe TRBD1 (5 bases). V was pared by 3 bases and J by 8 bases, with 13 bases between. The CDR3 totals 13 residues. CDR1 is MGHRA and CDR2 is YSYEKL in the germline V gene. The CDR3, as DNA: TGCGCCAGCAGCCACCCAGGGTGGGAAGGCTACACCTTC. As protein: CASSHPGWEGYTF.